Listed here are 21 T cell receptor beta chains from one sample, sequenced in a study of tumor and adjacent non-tumor tissue in lung cancer (dated by TCRdb to 2017 to 2018). RNA was isolated from bulk, unsorted tissue, and RNA quality was assessed with a NanoDrop ND-1000 and an Agilent 2100. The library relied on multiplex PCR. Reads for this sample came from an Illumina HiSeq 2500. TCRbeta libraries were constructed through three rounds of nested PCR with primers (Table S4) according to protocols modified from ARM-PCR. TCRdb's own reprocessing of the public reads used fastp at Q25 and MiXCR and kept productive beta chains. Identical CDR3 proteins give one entry, which carries the most common genes and DNA. The sample contains more than 85,000 distinct CDR3 sequences, 75% of them found a single time. Jointly, the top ten make up about 39% of the sample. The specimen sequenced was lung tumor tissue. These receptors were collected from a woman aged 60-75 years with non-small cell lung cancer.

The V and J genes are TRBV20-1 and TRBJ2-3; TRBD2 matches 12 bases. V was pared by 4 bases and J by 7 bases, with 12 bases of the junction left unmatched. This CDR3 spans 16 amino acids. From germline, CDR1 is DFQATT and CDR2 SNEGSKA (reference sequence). CDR3: CSATLGLAGIQYTQYF. Here the CDR3 DNA reads TGCAGTGCTACCCTCGGACTAGCGGGAATCCAATATACGCAGTATTTT.

The rearrangement links TRBV5-1 to TRBJ2-7; 8 bases align to TRBD2. CDR1 is SGHRS, CDR2 YFSETQ, per germline. The CDR3 spans 15 residues. The V segment lost 0 bases and the J segment 7 bases; nucleotides outside the gene matches: 9. CDR3 nucleotide sequence: TGCGCCAGCAGCTTGGAGGGCGGGGGGTCAGAAGAGCAGTACTTC. Translation gives CASSLEGGGSEEQYF.

To note about this clonotype: The conserved final phenylalanine or tryptophan is absent from the CDR3, which likely points to a read error. It is unclear where the CDR3 begins or ends on the DNA, so no DNA is shown, and the CDR3 is as TCRdb lists it. This chain links TRBV11-3 with TRBJ2-7; TRBD2 is the table's D call and was not checked against the DNA. Ends included, the CDR3 has 15 residues. CDR1 and CDR2 (germline): SGHNT, YENEEA. Here the CDR3 reads CASSLDPARSNERYS.

Of note for this clonotype: One end of the junction varies from germline; a read error may be responsible. The chain couples TRBV4-3 to TRBJ2-2; possible D gene TRBD2, 5 bases. Germline assignment: CDR1 LGHNA and CDR2 YSLEER. The CDR3 has 17 residues. Written as DNA, the CDR3 is TGCACCAGCAGCCCCTCCTCAAGCGGTGCGAACACCGGGGAGCAGTTTTTT. Amino acid sequence: CTSSPSSSGANTGEQFF.

On this clonotype: The conserved closing phenylalanine or tryptophan is absent in this CDR3, likely reflecting a read error. The rearrangement uses TRBV4-2 and TRBJ2-2, with D hard to call. The germline V gene encodes CDR1 LGHNA and CDR2 YNFKEQ. Trimming shortened V by 0 bases and J by 6 bases, and 11 bases separated the two germline ends. The CDR3 is made up of 15 amino acids. This CDR3 is CASSQDDSGSGELFS. The CDR3 nucleotides read TGTGCCAGCAGCCAAGACGATAGTGGGTCCGGGGAGCTGTTTTCT.

Regarding this clonotype: At one end, the junction sequence differs from germline, possibly due to a read error. The V gene is TRBV4-1, the J gene TRBJ2-3; TRBD1 matches at 12 bases. CDR1 and CDR2 (germline): MGHRA, YSYEKL. The CDR3 runs 13 residues. CDR3 nucleotides: TGCGCCAACGCCGGGACAGGGGGCGATACGCAATATTTT. Translating it yields CANAGTGGDTQYF.

This clonotype was detected only once. This chain connects TRBV5-4 to TRBJ2-1; D might be TRBD2 (6 bases). Trimming took off 0 bases at V and 8 bases at J, with 18 bases between the two ends. Germline assignment: CDR1 SGHNT and CDR2 YYREEE (reference sequence). The CDR3 consists of 16 residues. In DNA form, the CDR3 reads TGTGCCAGCAGCTTGGGCAGCGGGCGGGCAGTTGATGAGCAGTTCTTC. Protein sequence: CASSLGSGRAVDEQFF.

In its sample, this clonotype was seen many times. The chain employs TRBV4-3 and TRBJ2-1; D is tentatively TRBD1 or TRBD2 (5 bases each). This CDR3 has 13 amino acids. CDR1 is LGHNA and CDR2 is YSLEER in the germline V gene. V shed 3 bases and J shed 5 bases, with 8 bases lying between them. CDR3 sequence: CASSQGRHNEQFF. CDR3 nucleotides: TGCGCCAGCAGCCAGGGACGGCACAATGAGCAGTTCTTC.

Notes on this clonotype: A much larger clone differs from this one at a single base, so this may be a read error. CDR3 nucleotides: TGTACCAGCAGCGGCTCAAGCGCCTACACCTTC. This gives the protein CTSSGSSAYTF. The chain joins TRBV5-6 to TRBJ1-2; no definite D call. This CDR3 has 11 amino acids. CDR1 and CDR2 (germline): SGHDT, YYEEEE. Full variable domain (rest looked up from reference TRBV5-6 and TRBJ1-2): DAGVTQSPTHLIKTRGQQVTLRCSPKSGHDTVSWYQQALGQGPQFIFQYYEEEERQRGNFPDRFSGHQFPNYSSELNVNALLLGDSALYLCTSSGSSAYTFGSGTRLTVV.

The rearrangement joins TRBV11-2 to TRBJ2-7; weak D call: TRBD1 (5 bases). This CDR3 is 15 amino acids long. V lost 2 bases, J lost 2 bases, and 13 bases lay in between. CDR1 SGHAT and CDR2 FQNNGV come from the germline V gene. DNA of the CDR3: TGTGCCAGCAGCTTAAGCAGGGAAATGGCCTACGAGCAGTACTTC. This encodes CASSLSREMAYEQYF.

For this clonotype: This may be a read error: a much more frequent sequence differs by one nucleotide. The rearrangement uses TRBV13 and TRBJ1-1, with TRBD1 as a possible D gene (5 bases). The CDR3 covers 14 residues. V was pared by 4 bases and J by 3 bases, with 12 bases between. The V gene's germline CDR1 is PRHDT and CDR2 FYEKMQ (reference sequence). The CDR3: CASSSVGGDTEAFF. The CDR3 region has the DNA TGTGCCAGCAGCTCAGTAGGAGGGGACACTGAAGCTTTCTTT.

Comments on this clonotype: Germline is not matched at one junction end, which may reflect a read error. The chain uses TRBV11-2 and TRBJ2-1; 14 bases agree with TRBD2. In germline, CDR1 is SGHAT, CDR2 FQNNGV. This CDR3 has 16 amino acids. The CDR3, as DNA: TGTGCCAGGAGCTACGGGACTAGCGGGAGTCACAATGAGCAGTTCTTC. Translated, it gives CARSYGTSGSHNEQFF.

This chain uses TRBV6-2 or TRBV6-3 with TRBJ2-7; tentative D call: TRBD2 (6 bases). This CDR3 is built from 15 residues. Germline V gives CDR1 MNHEY, CDR2 SVGEGT. Trimming removed 7 bases from V and 4 bases from J, with 20 bases in between. The CDR3 loop is CASIYAGGRGYEQYF. CDR3 DNA: TGTGCCAGCATTTATGCCGGGGGTCGTGGTTACGAGCAGTACTTC.

In the case of this clonotype: The junction differs from germline at one of its ends, possibly a read error. V and J are TRBV20-1 and TRBJ1-1; D gene ambiguous. There are 13 residues in the CDR3. Germline V gives CDR1 DFQATT, CDR2 SNEGSKA (reference sequence). The CDR3 sequence is CSATPGVKTEAFF. The CDR3 nucleotides are TGCAGCGCTACCCCGGGAGTCAAGACTGAAGCTTTCTTT.

Comments on this clonotype: At one end the junction does not follow the germline gene, possibly because of a read error. The V call is TRBV6-5, the J call TRBJ1-6, with D perhaps TRBD1 (6 bases). The CDR3 sequence is 12 residues long. The germline V gene has CDR1 MNHEY and CDR2 SVGAGI. This CDR3 is CGDPGTCSPLYF. The CDR3 DNA is TGTGGCGACCCCGGGACATGTTCACCCCTCTACTTT.

This clonotype was found once. A much larger clone lies a single base off, so this may be a read error. V is TRBV6-2 or TRBV6-3 and J is TRBJ2-2; TRBD2 matches at 10 bases. The CDR3 is 16 amino acids. Germline V lookup: CDR1 MNHEY, CDR2 SVGEGT. The trim removed 7 bases at V and 9 bases at J, leaving 14 bases unmatched. CDR3 amino acids: CASTQPSGRLIWELFF. The CDR3 region has the DNA TGTGCCAGCACCCAACCTAGCGGGAGACTTATCTGGGAGCTGTTTTTT.

In its sample, this clonotype is medium-sized (0.01 to 0.1%). The chain is built from TRBV28 and TRBJ2-1; possibly TRBD2 for D (5 bases). Germline CDR1 reads MDHEN; CDR2 reads SYDVKM. Trimming removed 8 bases at V and 6 bases at J, with 17 bases between. This CDR3 has 14 amino acids. The CDR3 here is CASLGGQWGNEQFF. Here the CDR3 DNA reads TGTGCCAGCCTTGGAGGCCAGTGGGGCAATGAGCAGTTCTTC.

As to this clonotype: One junction end disagrees with the germline gene, perhaps due to a read error. The gene calls are TRBV11-3 and TRBJ2-1; 12 nucleotides align to TRBD2. This CDR3 has 17 residues. Germline CDR1 reads SGHNT; CDR2 reads YENEEA. The CDR3 here is CVSSLGLTSGSYNEQFF. The CDR3 DNA sequence: TGTGTCAGCAGCTTAGGGTTGACTAGCGGGAGCTATAATGAGCAGTTCTTC.

Points on this clonotype: This may arise from a read error, as a much more abundant clone is one base away. V usage is TRBV5-4 and J usage is TRBJ2-7; D may be TRBD2 (5 bases). This CDR3 is built from 14 residues. Germline assignment: CDR1 SGHNT and CDR2 YYREEE (reference sequence). Trimming stripped 4 bases from V and 4 bases from J, with 15 bases between. DNA of the CDR3: TGTGCCAGCAGCCTCGGGGTTGGAACGTACGAGCAGTACTTC. This translates into CASSLGVGTYEQYF. The complete variable domain, with remaining parts taken from reference TRBV5-4 and TRBJ2-7, reads ETGVTQSPTHLIKTRGQQVTLRCSSQSGHNTVSWYQQALGQGPQFIFQYYREEENGRGNFPPRFSGLQFPNYSSELNVNALELDDSALYLCASSLGVGTYEQYFGPGTRLTVT.

This clonotype was counted once. The germline gene is not matched at one end of the junction; a read error may be the cause. This chain uses TRBV11-3 with TRBJ2-7; weak D call: TRBD2 (5 bases). Germline CDR1 SGHNT, CDR2 YENEEA. This CDR3 spans 14 amino acids. The CDR3 region has the DNA TGCGCCAGCAGCTTAGATACGGGATCCTACGAGCGGTACTTC. It specifies CASSLDTGSYERYF.

Comments on this clonotype: The junction and the germline gene differ at one end; a read error may be behind it. The genes are TRBV29-1 and TRBJ2-5, with D maybe TRBD1 (6 bases). CDR1 and CDR2 from the germline V gene are SQVTM and ANQGSEA. This CDR3 contains 15 residues. The CDR3 spells CSVDYGTSPQETQYF. The CDR3 DNA is TGCAGTGTTGATTATGGGACAAGTCCTCAAGAGACTCAGTACTTC.